The sequence of this TCR beta chain was determined in a study of blood T cells in healthy people across ages (dated by TCRdb to between 2014 and 2017). In the study overall: In model experiments, roughly one uniquely barcoded TCR beta cDNA molecule per two T cells was captured by template switching. Using deep sequencing normalized with unique cDNA molecular identifiers, the study measured how TCR beta repertoire diversity changes with age. Donors were grouped into four age groups: young (average approximately 16 years), middle-aged (under 40), aged (about 60) and long-lived (around 80). To avoid experimental bias, donors of different ages were randomly spread across the sequencing lanes. The study analyzed two additional independent replicas of 1 million unique cDNA reads from the same blood draw for two donors, one aged 18 to 29 and one aged 80 or older. General study outcomes and caveats: Because donor CMV infection status was unknown, age-related changes in expanded clonotypes were potentially confounded. Since profiling was done on bulk unsorted PBMCs, naive and antigen-experienced compartments could not be conclusively compared. The long-lived group showed more naive CD4+ T cells, fewer expanded clones and increased TCR diversity than the aged group, suggesting age selection. Observed TCR beta diversity per million T cells fell roughly linearly with age, and a significant reduction was already apparent by age approximately 40. Total diversity estimates from one million sequenced T cells were considered lower bounds and underestimates. Observed TCR beta diversity correlated strongly with the percentage of naive T cells measured by flow cytometry.

This clonotype turned up a few times. Its antigen is currently not known. One base away lies a much larger clone, so this may be a sequencing read error. Systemically healthy Caucasian individuals from Russia, 39 in total and aged about 6 to 95 years, were included as donors. Roughly 11 milliliters of peripheral blood were drawn from each donor into EDTA-treated Vacutainer tubes. PBMCs were isolated by Ficoll-Paque density-gradient centrifugation, with at least 6.5 million obtained per sample. Total RNA was extracted from PBMCs with Trizol reagent, with at least 6 micrograms obtained per sample. For every donor, an aliquot of PBMCs went through flow cytometry to measure the percentages of naive CD45RAhigh/CD27high T cells. The library was obtained by 5' RACE. Sequencer: Illumina HiSeq 2500. A second PCR of 7 to 11 cycles was performed with a sample-barcoded 5' primer and a J-beta primer mix. Each TCR beta cDNA molecule received a unique molecular identifier from a template-switch 5' adaptor carrying 12 random nucleotides. At least 2.5 million CDR3-containing paired-end reads were obtained from each sample. First-strand cDNA synthesis was performed from all RNA using the Mint cDNA synthesis kit, with priming by a TRBC-specific oligonucleotide. All cDNA was treated with uracil-DNA glycosylase and then went through a first 18-cycle PCR with the universal primers M1SS and BC2_uni_R. For the original study's pipeline: For normalization, 1 million high-quality reads, each with a distinct molecular identifier, were randomly selected from each sample. Reads with shared molecular identifiers were discarded instead of being binned into consensus sequences. MiTCR, with a Q25 quality threshold and the strictest error-elimination algorithm, was used for CDR3 identification, clonotype clustering and error correction. A nonparametric unseen species model with Euler transformation was used to estimate a lower bound on total TCR beta diversity. TCRdb cleaned the public reads at Q25 with fastp, built clones with MiXCR and kept in-frame beta chains. Every CDR3 protein is listed once, alongside the most common genes and DNA of its rows. V and J calls and clone size were set by TCRdb, not the authors. In this sample the table shows 600,000 or so distinct CDR3 sequences, roughly 30% of which occur a single time. The ten largest clones take up 15% to 19% of the sample.

For CDR1 and CDR2, the germline V gene lists MGHDK and SYGVNS. Inclusive of the bounding cysteine and phenylalanine, the CDR3 is 14 residues long. Only CDR3 DNA is held: 42 bases, read in frame from base 1. V is shortened by 6 bases, J by 5 bases, and the region joining them spans 14 bases. The sequence joins TRBV25-1 to TRBJ2-1; a confident D gene designation cannot be given. This clonotype was obtained from a woman at least 80 years old in good health. Sequences were obtained from blood. The CDR3 reads as follows: CASRESWGDNEQFF. The DNA reads as follows: TGTGCCAGCAGGGAGTCCTGGGGTGACAATGAGCAGTTCTTC.